The 24 T cell receptor beta chains reported below all come from one sample, sequenced in a study of vaccination effects on CD4 cells after COVID-19 (dated by TCRdb to the early 2020s). The ViraFEST assay stimulated PBMC with viral peptide pools and then used TCR sequencing to identify antigen-specific CD4+ T cell clonotypes by expansion. After 10 days of culture, CD4+ T cells were isolated with the EasySep CD4+ T cell isolation kit. Negative nucleocapsid antibody results before and after vaccination confirmed that the healthy vaccine recipients had no prior SARS-CoV-2 infection. No antigen has been assigned to these receptors. Receptors were amplified or captured by the immunoSEQ multiplex PCR assay. TCRdb provides this immuneACCESS table in a form limited to in-frame rearrangements. Some clones are lacking; in checked studies, under half of them reflect an unresolved V gene, and why the rest are absent is not known. The sample records tens of thousands of clones, approximately 74% of which are singletons. The ten largest clones add up to 2.5% to 3% of the sample.

Sequences were derived from CD4+ T cells from PBMCs cultured with HCoV-NL63 spike peptides, sampled before COVID-19 vaccination. In the paper's terms, the cell subset or site label means: HCoV-NL63 spike overlapping peptide pool stimulation. All receptors derive from a human donor who received a COVID-19 vaccine.

This clone was seen a few times. The genes are TRBV11-2 and TRBJ1-2; D is undetermined. The length of the CDR3 is 16 residues. The V end lost 5 bases, the J end lost 4 bases, and 20 bases lay between the germline ends. Germline V gives CDR1 SGHAT, CDR2 FQNNGV. CDR3 amino acids: CASSLSRSLEPYGYTF. The DNA of the CDR3 is TGTGCCAGCAGCCTTTCGAGATCCCTGGAACCCTATGGCTACACCTTC.

This rearrangement joins TRBV12-3 or TRBV12-4 to TRBJ1-2, with a tentative D call TRBD1 (5 bases). The length of the CDR3 is 13 residues. V was pared by 1 base and J by 8 bases, with 11 bases between. The chain's CDR3 is CASSLGGFQGYTF. Here the CDR3 DNA reads TGTGCCAGCAGTTTAGGGGGGTTTCAAGGCTACACCTTC.

This clone was counted a few times. V is TRBV3-1 (or the pseudogene TRBV3-2) and J is TRBJ2-3; no clear D gene. Germline V CDR1 and CDR2: LGHDT, YNNKEL (reference sequence). The CDR3 sequence is 14 residues long. V was clipped by 7 bases and J by 4 bases, with 15 bases between them. The DNA of the CDR3 is TGTGCCAGCACCCTGGCGGCAGCGTCAGATACGCAGTATTTT. It codes for CASTLAAASDTQYF.

This chain uses TRBV28 with TRBJ1-6; D may be TRBD1 (6 bases). The CDR3 contains 14 residues. Germline assignment: CDR1 MDHEN and CDR2 SYDVKM. V shed 5 bases and J shed 5 bases, with 10 bases lying between them. The CDR3 region has the DNA TGTGCCAGCAGTCTTACAGGGAATAATTCACCCCTCCACTTT. Protein sequence: CASSLTGNNSPLHF. Using reference TRBV28 and TRBJ1-6 for the parts outside the CDR3, the full variable domain is DVKVTQSSRYLVKRTGEKVFLECVQDMDHENMFWYRQDPGLGLRLIYFSYDVKMKEKGDIPEGYSVSREKKERFSLILESASTNQTSMYLCASSLTGNNSPLHFGNGTRLTVT.

This clone showed up just once. This chain uses TRBV2 with TRBJ2-3, with 7 bases aligning to TRBD1. V gave up 5 bases and J gave up 3 bases; unmatched junction bases: 8. There are 15 residues in the CDR3. Per the germline V gene, CDR1 is SNHLY and CDR2 is FYNNEI. DNA for the CDR3: TGTGCCAGCAGTCAACAGGGGCTTGAGACAGATACGCAGTATTTT. Amino acid sequence: CASSQQGLETDTQYF. Complete variable domain (other parts from reference TRBV2 and TRBJ2-3): EPEVTQTPSHQVTQMGQEVILRCVPISNHLYFYWYRQILGQKVEFLVSFYNNEISEKSEIFDDQFSVERPDGSNFTLKIRSTKLEDSAMYFCASSQQGLETDTQYFGPGTRLTVL.

CDR3 nucleotides: TGCAGCGTAGCGACTAGCGGGGGAGCTGTGACAGATACGCAGTATTTT. As protein: CSVATSGGAVTDTQYF. V and J are TRBV29-1 and TRBJ2-3, with 12 bases lining up with TRBD2. The V gene end was trimmed by 6 bases and the J gene end by 3 bases; junction bases not matched to a gene: 10. This CDR3 region has 16 residues. Germline assignment: CDR1 SQVTM and CDR2 ANQGSEA.

V and J are TRBV6-1 and TRBJ2-3; D might be TRBD1 (5 bases). V was cut by 6 bases and J by 4 bases, with 17 bases left in between. The CDR3 length is 15 residues. Germline lookup yields CDR1 MNHNS and CDR2 SASEGT. The CDR3 sequence: CASRGRQTGADTQYF. CDR3 DNA sequence: TGTGCCAGCAGGGGGCGCCAAACGGGTGCAGATACGCAGTATTTT.

J is TRBJ2-2 and V is TRBV7-6; D gene unclear. The CDR3 runs 18 residues. The ends were cut back, 5 bases at V and 1 base at J, with 20 bases in the middle. Germline V gives CDR1 SGHVS, CDR2 FNYEAQ. Here the CDR3 reads CASSHPAGAKVNTGELFF. The DNA for the CDR3 is TGTGCCAGCAGCCATCCCGCCGGCGCCAAGGTGAACACCGGGGAGCTGTTTTTT.

V gene TRBV27 combines with J gene TRBJ1-2; D unresolved. Germline loops: CDR1 MNHEY, CDR2 SMNVEV (reference sequence). This CDR3 spans 14 amino acids. V shed 5 bases and J shed 2 bases, with 12 bases lying between them. The CDR3 sequence is CASSPRALNYGYTF. DNA of the CDR3: TGTGCCAGCAGTCCCCGGGCCCTAAACTATGGCTACACCTTC.

The J gene is TRBJ2-2, the V gene TRBV5-8; the D gene is possibly TRBD2 (6 bases). Deletions cut 3 bases from V and 0 bases from J, with 9 bases between. Germline values: CDR1 SGHTS, CDR2 YDEGEE. This CDR3 has 15 amino acids. This CDR3 is CASSWTGANTGELFF. The DNA for the CDR3 is TGTGCCAGCAGCTGGACGGGGGCGAACACCGGGGAGCTGTTTTTT.

This clone was picked up one time. The chain links TRBV7-9 to TRBJ2-7; D possibly corresponds to TRBD1 (6 bases). V lost 5 bases and J 0 bases, leaving 17 bases between the germline ends. The CDR3 spans 16 residues. Germline CDR1 and CDR2: SEHNR and FQNEAQ (reference sequence). The CDR3 reads CASSPPHVGASYEQYV. The CDR3 coding sequence is TGTGCCAGCAGCCCCCCACACGTGGGGGCCTCCTACGAGCAGTACGTC.

The chain is built from TRBV7-3 and TRBJ2-3; a weak D match, TRBD1 (8 bases). Germline V gene data show CDR1 as SGHTA and CDR2 as FQGTGA. The CDR3 spans 15 residues. V lost 5 bases, J lost 0 bases, and 12 bases lay in between. The CDR3 spells CASSLQGGSTDTQYF. The CDR3 DNA reads TGTGCCAGCAGCCTACAGGGGGGGAGCACAGATACGCAGTATTTT.

The CDR3 DNA sequence: TGTGCCAGCAGCCAAACCGGGACTAGGGGTGGGACAGATACGCAGTATTTT. Amino acids: CASSQTGTRGGTDTQYF. The chain carries TRBV7-3 and TRBJ2-3; TRBD2 matches at 8 bases. The length of the CDR3 is 17 residues. The germline gives CDR1 SGHTA, CDR2 FQGTGA. The V gene end was trimmed by 5 bases and the J gene end by 3 bases; junction bases not matched to a gene: 13.

The chain is built from TRBV7-9 and TRBJ1-2, with D hard to call. From germline, CDR1 is SEHNR and CDR2 FQNEAQ (reference sequence). CDR3 length equals 11 residues. V shed 1 base and J shed 8 bases, with 5 bases lying between them. CDR3: CASSLGGGYTF. In nucleotides, the CDR3 is TGTGCCAGCAGCTTAGGGGGAGGCTACACCTTC.

This sequence joins TRBV5-1 and TRBJ2-3; D remains ambiguous. Germline V CDR1 and CDR2: SGHRS, YFSETQ. V was trimmed by 2 bases and J by 3 bases, leaving 7 bases between them. This CDR3 has 13 amino acids. The CDR3 sequence: CASSFPQTDTQYF. The CDR3 bases are TGCGCCAGCAGCTTCCCCCAGACAGATACGCAGTATTTT.

The chain recombines TRBV18 with TRBJ2-3; D gene unclear. The CDR3 spans 15 residues. Trimming took off 1 base at V and 1 base at J, with 9 bases between the two ends. Germline V gene data show CDR1 as KGHSH and CDR2 as LQKENI. The CDR3 spells CASSPQGLRTDTQYF. CDR3 in DNA: TGTGCCAGCTCACCACAGGGTCTCCGCACAGATACGCAGTATTTT. Based on the CDR3 plus reference TRBV18 and TRBJ2-3, the full variable domain is NAGVMQNPRHLVRRRGQEARLRCSPMKGHSHVYWYRQLPEEGLKFMVYLQKENIIDESGMPKERFSAEFPKEGPSILRIQQVVRGDSAAYFCASSPQGLRTDTQYFGPGTRLTVL.

This chain connects TRBV6-5 to TRBJ1-2, with TRBD1 as a possible D gene (5 bases). Trimming stripped 6 bases from V and 6 bases from J, with 14 bases between. CDR3 length: 13 residues. Germline CDR1 is MNHEY and CDR2 is SVGAGI. The CDR3 coding sequence is TGTGCCAGCAGGCTACGCAGGGATCATGGCTACACCTTC. Translated, it gives CASRLRRDHGYTF.

The V gene is TRBV5-1, the J gene TRBJ2-5; a weak D match, TRBD1 (5 bases). CDR3 length equals 15 residues. Between the trimmed V and J ends, which lost 3 bases and 5 bases, there was a span of 17 bases. From germline, CDR1 is SGHRS and CDR2 YFSETQ. CDR3 region: CASSSFRQRGETQYF. Here the CDR3 DNA reads TGCGCCAGCAGCTCCTTTCGACAGCGTGGGGAGACCCAGTACTTC.

The chain combines TRBV7-2 with TRBJ2-7; tentative D call: TRBD1 (6 bases). CDR1 is SGHTA and CDR2 is FQGNSA in the germline V gene. Trimming removed 3 bases from V and 1 base from J, with 10 bases in between. CDR3 length: 14 amino acids. CDR3 DNA: TGTGCCAGCAGCTTCCAGGGGTCTTCCTACGAGCAGTACGTC. This translates into CASSFQGSSYEQYV.

J is TRBJ2-6 and V is TRBV6-6; D might be TRBD2 (5 bases). The germline gives CDR1 MNHNY, CDR2 SVGAGI (reference sequence). This CDR3 comprises 16 residues. Between the trimmed V and J ends, which lost 10 bases and 3 bases, there was a span of 19 bases. Written as DNA, the CDR3 is TGTGCCACCCTAGCTGGCAGTTCGTTTGGGGCCAACGTCCTGACTTTC. Its translation: CATLAGSSFGANVLTF.

V gene TRBV29-1 combines with J gene TRBJ2-3; TRBD1 matches 10 bases. CDR3 size: 14 residues. Germline loops: CDR1 SQVTM, CDR2 ANQGSEA. Germline trimming cut 7 bases from V and 4 bases from J; bases unmatched to any gene: 8. The CDR3 region is CSAWDRGGADTQYF. The CDR3 DNA is TGCAGCGCATGGGACAGGGGAGGCGCAGATACGCAGTATTTT.

The chain is built from TRBV6-6 and TRBJ1-1; 8 positions match TRBD1. The germline V gene has CDR1 MNHNY and CDR2 SVGAGI (reference sequence). Trimming at V came to 5 bases and at J to 0 bases, leaving 5 bases not matched to a gene. This CDR3 has 15 amino acids. CDR3 region: CASSDRGRMNTEAFF. The CDR3 coding sequence is TGTGCCAGCAGTGACAGGGGCCGGATGAACACTGAAGCTTTCTTT.

The chain joins TRBV18 to TRBJ1-3; tentatively, D is TRBD1 (5 bases). With 3 bases removed from V and 0 bases from J, the gap between germline ends came to 18 bases. Germline V CDR1 and CDR2: KGHSH, LQKENI. The length of the CDR3 is 18 residues. The CDR3 coding sequence is TGTGCCAGCTCACCCTCCGTCGGGGGGAGAATCTCTGGAAACACCATATATTTT. Protein product: CASSPSVGGRISGNTIYF.

The rearrangement joins TRBV7-3 to TRBJ1-1; weak D call: TRBD1 (5 bases). This CDR3 comprises 14 residues. Trimming removed 1 base from V and 4 bases from J, with 10 bases in between. CDR1 is SGHTA and CDR2 is FQGTGA in the germline V gene. The CDR3 is CASSLMGDGTEAFF. The DNA for the CDR3 is TGTGCCAGCAGCTTAATGGGGGACGGCACTGAAGCTTTCTTT.